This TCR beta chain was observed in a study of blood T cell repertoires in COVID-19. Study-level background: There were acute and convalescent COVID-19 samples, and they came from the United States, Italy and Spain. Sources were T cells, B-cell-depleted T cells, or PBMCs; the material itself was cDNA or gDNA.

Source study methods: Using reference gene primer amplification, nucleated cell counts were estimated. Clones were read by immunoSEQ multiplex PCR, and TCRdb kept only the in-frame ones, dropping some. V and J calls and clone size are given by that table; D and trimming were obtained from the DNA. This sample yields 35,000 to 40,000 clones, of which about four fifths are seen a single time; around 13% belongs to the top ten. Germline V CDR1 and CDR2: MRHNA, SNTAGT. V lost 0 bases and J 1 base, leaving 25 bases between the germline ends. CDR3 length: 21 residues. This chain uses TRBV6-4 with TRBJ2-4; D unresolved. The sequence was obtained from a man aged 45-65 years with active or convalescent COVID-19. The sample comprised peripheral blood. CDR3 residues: CASSDSRLRCTPRAAKNIQYF. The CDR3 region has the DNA TGTGCCAGCAGTGACTCGAGGCTAAGATGTACCCCTCGAGCGGCCAAAAACATTCAGTACTTC.